This is a list of T cell receptor beta chains from one sample in a study of graft-versus-host responses after intestinal transplantation. Clones were read by immunoSEQ multiplex PCR, and TCRdb kept only the in-frame ones, dropping some. Of 9,500 to 10,000 clones in the sample, over 90% were seen once. Sample: PBMCs, taken 8 days after intestinal transplant. The receptors were gathered from a human patient who received an intestinal transplant, so some T cells may come from the graft donor. CDR3s include the opening cysteine and the closing phenylalanine or tryptophan. D genes are given only for firm matches. Clone size is shown for a subset of rows, as once, few, many or a class of expanded clone.

d_call cdr3_length clone_size j_call v_call cdr3_nt cdr3_aa
. 13 . TRBJ1-1 TRBV2 TGTGCCAGCAGTGTATCGGGATACACTGAAGCTTTCTTT CASSVSGYTEAFF
. 17 once TRBJ1-6 TRBV5-1 TGCGCCAGCAGCTTGAAGCTCCAGGGCGGACCTAATTCACCCCTCCACTTT CASSLKLQGGPNSPLHF
TRBD1 16 . TRBJ1-1 TRBV18 TGTGCCAGCTCACCCTGGACCGACAGGGTGAACACTGAAGCTTTCTTT CASSPWTDRVNTEAFF
TRBD2 16 . TRBJ2-1 TRBV7-9 TGTGCCAGCAGCTTAGAAACGGGACTAGCGGGAAATGAGCAGTTCTTC CASSLETGLAGNEQFF
. 14 . TRBJ2-1 TRBV6-4 TGTGCCACCAGAGCGGAAAGCTCCTACAATGAGCAGTTCTTC CATRAESSYNEQFF
TRBD1 17 . TRBJ2-2 TRBV9 TGTGCCAGCAGCGTAAAGAGGGACAGGGTGAACACCGGGGAGCTGTTTTTT CASSVKRDRVNTGELFF
TRBD2 14 once TRBJ2-7 TRBV28 TGTGCCAGCCTACCGGTAGCGGGGGCCTACGAGCAGTACTTC CASLPVAGAYEQYF
. 14 . TRBJ1-2 TRBV7-9 TGTGCCAGCAGCTTAGCGGATACGTACTATGGCTACACCTTC CASSLADTYYGYTF
. 11 . TRBJ1-2 TRBV29-1 TGCAGCGTTGACCCAGGGTGGGGCTACACCTTC CSVDPGWGYTF
. 14 once TRBJ2-7 TRBV4-1 TGCGCCAGCAGCCAAGATAGGATCCTCTACGAGCAGTACTTC CASSQDRILYEQYF
. 16 once TRBJ2-7 TRBV7-9 TGTGCCAGCAGCTTAGGGAGGGGACAGAGGTCCTACGAGCAGTACTTC CASSLGRGQRSYEQYF
TRBD2 16 . TRBJ2-7 TRBV28 TGTGCCAGCAGTTTGTGGGGATGGGGGAGGGCTTACGAGCAGTACTTC CASSLWGWGRAYEQYF
. 14 . TRBJ1-2 TRBV7-9 TGTGCCAGCAGCTTAAGGGGGGTCGTCCAGAGCTACACCTTC CASSLRGVVQSYTF
. 14 . TRBJ2-5 TRBV6-5 TGTGCCAGCAGTTTAACATTGACACAAGAGACCCAGTACTTC CASSLTLTQETQYF
TRBD2 14 once TRBJ2-7 TRBV27 TGTGCCAGCAGTTATGGGGCTAGCGGGAGGGCGCAGTACTTC CASSYGASGRAQYF
. 15 . TRBJ1-1 TRBV27 TGTGCCAGCAGTGCCCAACAGGGATTATTAACTGAAGCTTTCTTT CASSAQQGLLTEAFF
. 12 . TRBJ2-3 TRBV11-2 TGTGCCAGCAGCTTCTGGGGAGAGACGCAGTATTTT CASSFWGETQYF